Sequencing of this T cell receptor beta chain was carried out in a study of T cell responses to AZD1222 COVID-19 vaccine. Method: immunoSEQ multiplex PCR; TCRdb's copy keeps in-frame clones and lacks some. The table has 100,000 to 120,000 clones, over 85% seen once. To note about this clone: Antigen: not known.

Study observations and caveats: Epitopes outside B.1.351 and B.1.1.7 mutated regions reportedly drew nearly half of spike TCRs. Spike-specific TCR repertoires showed rising breadth and depth after two AZD1222 doses.

The J segment lost 5 bases and the V segment lost 1 base, leaving 12 bases of the junction unmatched. The CDR3 runs to 17 residues. Looked up from germline, CDR1 is SGHRS and CDR2 is YFSETQ. J is TRBJ2-5 and V is TRBV5-1; TRBD1 aligns across 9 bases. The source is an adult who received the AZD1222 COVID-19 vaccine. Specimen: peripheral blood, collected 28 days after the second AZD1222 dose. CDR3 residues: CASSLMNGTGLVETQYF. The CDR3 coding sequence is TGCGCCAGCAGCTTGATGAACGGGACAGGGCTTGTGGAGACCCAGTACTTC.